These 18 T cell receptor beta chains share one sample of origin, sequenced in a study of response to subunit inactivated influenza vaccine. Via MiXCR, TCRdb re-called the RT-PCR reads, giving one row per CDR3 protein. In the table there are some 850,000 distinct CDR3 sequences, 18% of which are singletons. The source material was PBMCs from blood, sampled 4 to 6 days after vaccination. The source is a man aged 50 to 59 who received an inactivated influenza vaccine.

In this sample, this clonotype turned up once. The V and J genes are TRBV7-9 and TRBJ1-2, with 7 positions matching TRBD1. This CDR3 contains 14 residues. V shed 4 bases, J shed 4 bases, and the junction held 6 bases outside the gene matches. Looked up from germline, CDR1 is SEHNR and CDR2 is FQNEAQ (reference sequence). For the CDR3, the DNA is TGTGCCAGCAGCTCTGAGGGGGCGTCCTATGGCTACACCTTC. Amino acids: CASSSEGASYGYTF.

This clonotype has just a few counts. CDR3 sequence reads: CASARTTSTDTQYF. Written as DNA, the CDR3 is TGCGCCAGCGCACGGACAACAAGCACAGATACGCAGTATTTT. This chain uses TRBV5-1 with TRBJ2-3; possible D gene TRBD1, 5 bases. Germline CDR1 is SGHRS and CDR2 is YFSETQ. The CDR3 totals 14 residues. V gave up 7 bases and J gave up 0 bases, with 12 bases separating them.

This clonotype turned up a few times. The rearrangement uses TRBV12-3 or TRBV12-4 and TRBJ2-6; D gene unclear. Trimming removed 5 bases at V and 2 bases at J, with 16 bases between. The CDR3 sequence is 17 residues long. In DNA, the CDR3 is TGTGCCAGCAGTCGTTTGGCTAACTCTGCTGGGGCCAACGTCCTGACTTTC. It is translated as CASSRLANSAGANVLTF.

This chain connects TRBV7-6 to TRBJ1-4, with unresolved D. Germline lookup yields CDR1 SGHVS and CDR2 FNYEAQ. V dropped 1 base and J dropped 7 bases, with 10 bases sitting between them. This CDR3 is built from 14 residues. In DNA form, the CDR3 reads TGTGCCAGCAGCTTAGGAGGGATCGGTGAAAAACTGTTTTTT. Its translation is CASSLGGIGEKLFF.

V and J are TRBV20-1 and TRBJ1-3; D is ambiguous. Trimming pared 5 bases from V and 4 bases from J, leaving 15 bases between. CDR3 length: 14 residues. Germline V gene sequence: CDR1 DFQATT, CDR2 SNEGSKA (reference sequence). This chain's CDR3 is CSASRQVVGNTIYF. For the CDR3, the DNA is TGCAGTGCTTCCCGTCAGGTAGTCGGAAACACCATATATTTT.

V and J are TRBV10-3 and TRBJ1-1; D perhaps matches TRBD1 (6 bases). Germline V lookup: CDR1 ENHRY, CDR2 SYGVKD. The CDR3 consists of 11 residues. With 6 bases removed from V and 5 bases from J, the gap between germline ends came to 7 bases. The CDR3 DNA reads TGTGCCATCAGACAGGGAACTGAAGCTTTCTTT. As protein: CAIRQGTEAFF.

The chain carries TRBV20-1 and TRBJ2-7, with 7 nucleotides matching TRBD1. CDR1 and CDR2 from the germline V gene are DFQATT and SNEGSKA (reference sequence). V gave up 6 bases and J gave up 6 bases; unmatched junction bases: 14. The CDR3 extends over 14 amino acids. CDR3 coding DNA: TGCAGTGCATCTGCCGGGACAGCCCTTCCCGAGCAGTACTTC. Translated, it gives CSASAGTALPEQYF.

This clonotype has a single count. The chain has TRBV6-5 and TRBJ2-5; no reliable D call. CDR1 is MNHEY, CDR2 SVGAGI, per germline. V lost 0 bases, J lost 5 bases, and 16 bases lay in between. The CDR3 has 16 amino acids. Written as DNA, the CDR3 is TGTGCCAGCAGTTACTCGATCGAGACAAGGGTCGAGACCCAGTACTTC. It encodes CASSYSIETRVETQYF.

This rearrangement joins TRBV25-1 to TRBJ2-3; weak D call: TRBD1 (6 bases). The germline V gene encodes CDR1 MGHDK and CDR2 SYGVNS. The CDR3 has 15 amino acids. Trimming stripped 1 base from V and 2 bases from J, with 10 bases between. The CDR3: CASSEFRDITDTQYF. CDR3 nucleotides: TGTGCCAGCAGTGAATTTCGGGACATCACAGATACGCAGTATTTT.

This clonotype occurred a few times. The chain combines TRBV7-2 with TRBJ1-5, with D unresolved. Trimming stripped 4 bases from V and 5 bases from J, with 9 bases between. This CDR3 has 13 amino acids. Germline V lookup: CDR1 SGHTA, CDR2 FQGNSA. CDR3 bases: TGTGCCAGCAGCTGGTTCGGGGATCAGCCCCAGCATTTT. The encoded protein is CASSWFGDQPQHF.

This clonotype was observed a few times. V is TRBV20-1 and J is TRBJ2-2; TRBD2 matches at 9 bases. The CDR3 has 14 residues. The junction had 2 bases not matched to a gene; V was cut back by 3 bases and J by 3 bases. The germline gives CDR1 DFQATT, CDR2 SNEGSKA (reference sequence). Here the CDR3 reads CSARRGGYTGELFF. The CDR3 DNA reads as TGCAGTGCTAGGCGGGGGGGGTACACCGGGGAGCTGTTTTTT.

This clonotype came up a few times. The genes are TRBV6-1 and TRBJ1-5; the match to TRBD1 covers 7 bases. With V trimmed by 2 bases and J by 0 bases, 1 base remained unmatched. The germline V gene encodes CDR1 MNHNS and CDR2 SASEGT. The CDR3 has 15 amino acids. In nucleotides, the CDR3 is TGTGCCAGCAGTGAAAACAGGGGTAGCAATCAGCCCCAGCATTTT. Translation: CASSENRGSNQPQHF.

The table lists this clonotype with many counts. This chain connects TRBV5-5 to TRBJ2-1; the D gene is possibly TRBD2 (5 bases). This CDR3 has 14 residues. Germline CDR1 reads SGHKS; CDR2 reads YYEKEE (reference sequence). The V end lost 2 bases, the J end lost 0 bases, and 6 bases lay between the germline ends. This CDR3 reads CASSFTSSYNEQFF. The CDR3 DNA reads TGTGCCAGCAGCTTCACTAGCTCCTACAATGAGCAGTTCTTC.

A few counts support this clonotype. The V call is TRBV11-1, the J call TRBJ2-3; a possible D gene is TRBD2 (5 bases). Looked up from germline, CDR1 is SGHAT and CDR2 is FQDESV (reference sequence). CDR3 size: 15 residues. Trimming cost V 4 bases and J 4 bases, with 15 bases left between them. CDR3 loop: CASSSEGSGADTQYF. The CDR3, as DNA: TGTGCCAGCAGCTCAGAAGGGTCCGGGGCAGATACGCAGTATTTT.

This chain connects TRBV29-1 to TRBJ2-7; D may match TRBD1 or TRBD2 (5 bases each). This CDR3 spans 15 amino acids. V lost 1 base and J lost 2, with 15 bases in between. Germline CDR1 reads SQVTM; CDR2 reads ANQGSEA. The CDR3 coding sequence is TGCAGCGTTGAAGGCGGCTCGAGGGGTCCCTACGAGCAGTACTTC. This gives the protein CSVEGGSRGPYEQYF.

The chain joins TRBV11-2 to TRBJ2-2; 8 nucleotides agree with TRBD1. Germline CDR1 and CDR2: SGHAT and FQNNGV. V lost 5 bases, J lost 6 bases, and 5 bases stayed unmatched. The CDR3 runs to 14 residues. The CDR3 loop reads CASSTTGVAGELFF. The CDR3 DNA reads TGTGCCAGCAGCACGACAGGGGTAGCCGGGGAGCTGTTTTTT.

This clonotype has a handful of counts. The chain employs TRBV6-1 and TRBJ1-5; D gene unclear. Per the germline V gene, CDR1 is MNHNS and CDR2 is SASEGT. The CDR3 has 13 amino acids. V lost 6 bases to trimming and J lost 3 bases, with 9 bases between them. The CDR3 loop is CASSTQSNQPQHF. The DNA for the CDR3 is TGTGCCAGCAGCACTCAATCCAATCAGCCCCAGCATTTT.

The chain links TRBV7-2 to TRBJ2-3; a possible D gene is TRBD1 (6 bases). This CDR3 spans 13 amino acids. The germline CDR1 and CDR2 sequences are SGHTA and FQGNSA. Trimming took 6 bases from V and 5 from J, leaving 12 bases between them. The DNA for the CDR3 is TGTGCCAGCAGAAGGACAGAAGTAGATACGCAGTATTTT. Translation: CASRRTEVDTQYF.